The TCR beta chain under discussion was sequenced for a study of beta chain features in type 1 diabetes. Study-wide background: No patient-donor differences in age, gender, total cells or subset yield.

The study reverse transcribed the entire isolated RNA, so it sequenced expressed TCRB transcripts. Approximately 3.7 million reads per sample on average were obtained from naive, central memory and regulatory T cell samples. The assay was immunoSEQ multiplex PCR, and TCRdb's table has in-frame clones only and misses some. Of 640,000 or so clones listed, about 14% are singletons. Germline V gene data show CDR1 as SGHRS and CDR2 as YFSETQ. The CDR3 runs 11 residues. V gave up 4 bases and J gave up 5 bases, with 6 bases separating them. The table lists this clone with a few counts. Its antigen is currently unknown. Study-wide points: Patients with type 1 diabetes showed fewer VDJ junction insertions and more deletions. All four CD4+ subsets of Type 1 diabetes patients contained TCRB CDR3s that were moderately but significantly shorter.

The sequencing sample was made of naive CD4+ T cells from blood. The genes are TRBV5-1 and TRBJ2-5; a possible D gene is TRBD1 (5 bases). The clonotype comes from a man between 18 and 35 years old with type 1 diabetes. The CDR3 sequence is CASSKGETQYF. The DNA of the CDR3 is TGCGCCAGCAGCAAGGGGGAGACCCAGTACTTC.